This T cell receptor (beta chain) was sequenced in a study of regulatory T cells in long-lasting Graves disease. This clonotype was seen a handful of times. According to the study, TCR beta libraries were built with iRepertoire HTBI primers and CDR3-region Arm-PCR. TCRdb called the multiplex PCR reads again in MiXCR, with one record for every CDR3 protein. The data contain roughly 530,000 distinct CDR3 sequences, 15% to 20% of them singletons. The time point: newly diagnosed GD, antithyroid drugs for less than 3 months. Preparation of the TCR library used RNA extracted from PBMCs. V lost 5 bases and J lost 9, with 10 bases in between. Germline V lookup: CDR1 SEHNR, CDR2 FQNEAQ (reference sequence). CDR3 length equals 11 residues. The same specimen was also included in a second study, on T cells in Graves' hyperthyroidism and ophthalmopathy.

This specimen was peripheral blood mononuclear cells (PBMCs), taken at new diagnosis, from a patient treated with antithyroid drugs. The sequence was collected from a woman aged 40 to 65 with Graves disease. The J gene is TRBJ2-5, the V gene TRBV7-9, with D possibly matching TRBD2 (6 bases). The CDR3 here is CASSRESAQYF. The DNA of the CDR3 is TGTGCCAGCAGCCGGGAGTCGGCCCAGTACTTC.